This TCR beta chain is drawn from a study of T cell responses to AZD1222 COVID-19 vaccine. Turning to the study itself: Pooled samples include second doses given at about 4 or 12 weeks. Overall study results and limits: Reports say nearly half of spike-specific TCRs go after unmutated variant regions. Females made up more of the donors, who were largely white British, and clonal diversity may have come out too low. The study found vaccine-associated CD4 TCRs spanning spike, dominant at 160-218 and 743-854.

V dropped 1 base and J dropped 9 bases, with 13 bases sitting between them. In germline, CDR1 is LNHDA, CDR2 SQIVND (reference sequence). The CDR3 is 14 residues long. This clone was counted only a few times. The target antigen is unknown. Assay used: immunoSEQ multiplex PCR; TCRdb lists only in-frame clones, some missing. The sample carries 150,000 or so clones, approximately 94% recorded once. The V gene is TRBV19, the J gene TRBJ2-1; no clear D. The sequencing here drew on peripheral blood, taken on day 0 of AZD1222 vaccination. This receptor was obtained from an adult in good health. This chain's CDR3 is CASSIVRDMGEQFF. The DNA for the CDR3 is TGTGCCAGTAGTATAGTTAGGGATATGGGTGAGCAGTTCTTC.